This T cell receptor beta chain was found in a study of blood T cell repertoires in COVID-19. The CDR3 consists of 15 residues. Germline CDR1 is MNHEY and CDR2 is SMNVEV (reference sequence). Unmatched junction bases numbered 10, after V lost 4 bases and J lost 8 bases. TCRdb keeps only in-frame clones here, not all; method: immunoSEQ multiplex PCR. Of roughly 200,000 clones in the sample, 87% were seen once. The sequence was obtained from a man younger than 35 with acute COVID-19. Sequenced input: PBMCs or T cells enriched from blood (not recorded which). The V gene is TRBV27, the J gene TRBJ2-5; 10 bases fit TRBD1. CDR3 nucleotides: TGTGCCAGCAGTTCATCGATGGACAGGGGGGAAACCCAGTACTTC. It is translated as CASSSSMDRGETQYF.